The rows below give T cell receptor beta chains drawn from one sample of a study of OX40 agonist ivuxolimab in advanced cancers. Method: immunoSEQ multiplex PCR; TCRdb's copy keeps in-frame clones and lacks some. Of over 50,000 clones listed, more than 70% were seen once; the top ten hold around 1.5%. This specimen consisted of CD4+ or CD8+ T cells sorted from blood, obtained in a trial of the OX40 agonist ivuxolimab. The origin of the receptors is an adult with an advanced solid tumor such as melanoma, head and neck, liver or kidney cancer. Both conserved end residues are part of each CDR3. Each record gives: J gene, clone size, D gene, V gene, CDR3 DNA, CDR3 protein. A D gene is named only where the DNA matches it firmly. Clone size appears in some rows only: once, few, many, or a class for an expanded clone.

J gene: TRBJ2-7
clone size: -
D gene: -
V gene: TRBV9
CDR3 DNA: TGTGCCAGCAGCTCGGACATAGTCAATTCCTACGAGCAGTACTTC
CDR3 protein: CASSSDIVNSYEQYF

J gene: TRBJ2-7
clone size: once
D gene: TRBD1
V gene: TRBV19
CDR3 DNA: TGTGCCAGTAGGGCCCCCGGGACAGGGCTCTACGAGCAGTACTTC
CDR3 protein: CASRAPGTGLYEQYF

J gene: TRBJ2-6
clone size: -
D gene: TRBD1
V gene: TRBV29-1
CDR3 DNA: TGCAGCGTTGCAGACAGGGGATTCTCTGGGGCCAACGTCCTGACTTTC
CDR3 protein: CSVADRGFSGANVLTF

J gene: TRBJ2-7
clone size: -
D gene: -
V gene: TRBV11-2
CDR3 DNA: TGTGCCAGCAGCCCATGGCAGGGCGGTCCCAGCGAGCAGTACTTC
CDR3 protein: CASSPWQGGPSEQYF

J gene: TRBJ1-1
clone size: -
D gene: -
V gene: TRBV14
CDR3 DNA: TGTGCCAGCAGCCCCCTGCGAGGTATGAACACTGAAGCTTTCTTT
CDR3 protein: CASSPLRGMNTEAFF

J gene: TRBJ2-7
clone size: -
D gene: -
V gene: TRBV4-2
CDR3 DNA: TGTGCCAGCAGCCCGCTCCCCGGAGGGAAGGGTAACGAGCAGTACTTC
CDR3 protein: CASSPLPGGKGNEQYF

J gene: TRBJ2-7
clone size: -
D gene: -
V gene: TRBV5-6
CDR3 DNA: TGTGCCAGCAGCTTCAGGGACGAGCAGTACTTC
CDR3 protein: CASSFRDEQYF

J gene: TRBJ1-3
clone size: once
D gene: -
V gene: TRBV6-6
CDR3 DNA: TGTGCCAGCAGTTACTCCGCCTCTGGAAACACCATATATTTT
CDR3 protein: CASSYSASGNTIYF

J gene: TRBJ1-4
clone size: -
D gene: TRBD1
V gene: TRBV2
CDR3 DNA: TGTGCCAGCAGGCAAAGGGCAGGGGGGGCAACTAATGAAAAACTGTTTTTT
CDR3 protein: CASRQRAGGATNEKLFF

J gene: TRBJ1-1
clone size: -
D gene: -
V gene: TRBV7-2
CDR3 DNA: TGTGCCAGCAGCGCGGCGGGCGGCACTGAAGCTTTCTTT
CDR3 protein: CASSAAGGTEAFF

J gene: TRBJ2-1
clone size: -
D gene: -
V gene: TRBV7-2
CDR3 DNA: TGTGCCAGCAGCCTCCCGCCTCAAACAAGTCACAATGAGCAGTTCTTC
CDR3 protein: CASSLPPQTSHNEQFF

J gene: TRBJ2-2
clone size: -
D gene: -
V gene: TRBV28
CDR3 DNA: TGTGCCAGCAGTCCAAGGATCCCCCTGGCCGGGGAGCTGTTTTTT
CDR3 protein: CASSPRIPLAGELFF

J gene: TRBJ1-6
clone size: -
D gene: -
V gene: TRBV10-2
CDR3 DNA: TGCGCCAGCAGTCCAAACAGCTATAATTCACCCCTCCACTTT
CDR3 protein: CASSPNSYNSPLHF

J gene: TRBJ1-2
clone size: few
D gene: TRBD1
V gene: TRBV19
CDR3 DNA: TGTGCCAGTAGTGCCGAGCGGACAGGGTCTGTCACCTTC
CDR3 protein: CASSAERTGSVTF

J gene: TRBJ1-3
clone size: -
D gene: TRBD1
V gene: TRBV5-5
CDR3 DNA: TGTGCCAGCAGCCAGTACGGGACAGCGAGCTCTGGAAACACCATATATTTT
CDR3 protein: CASSQYGTASSGNTIYF

J gene: TRBJ1-5
clone size: -
D gene: -
V gene: TRBV10-1
CDR3 DNA: TGCGCCAGCAGTGAGTCTGGGCAGCCCCAGCATTTT
CDR3 protein: CASSESGQPQHF

J gene: TRBJ1-5
clone size: -
D gene: -
V gene: TRBV5-6
CDR3 DNA: TGTGCCAGCAGTTGGTTCTCGGCAGGGATTCAGCCCCAGCATTTT
CDR3 protein: CASSWFSAGIQPQHF

J gene: TRBJ1-4
clone size: -
D gene: TRBD1
V gene: TRBV7-6
CDR3 DNA: TGTGCCAGCAGCCGAGACAGGGGTAATGAAAAACTGTTTTTT
CDR3 protein: CASSRDRGNEKLFF

J gene: TRBJ1-6
clone size: -
D gene: TRBD1
V gene: TRBV25-1
CDR3 DNA: TGTGCCAGCAGTCGACAGGGGGTTCCAAATTCACCCCTCCACTTT
CDR3 protein: CASSRQGVPNSPLHF

J gene: TRBJ1-2
clone size: -
D gene: -
V gene: TRBV19
CDR3 DNA: TGTGCCAGTAGTCTCTACAGCCAGGGTAACTATGGCTACACCTTC
CDR3 protein: CASSLYSQGNYGYTF

J gene: TRBJ2-3
clone size: -
D gene: -
V gene: TRBV5-4
CDR3 DNA: TGTGCCAGCAATTCCGGGACACCCGGCACAGATACGCAGTATTTT
CDR3 protein: CASNSGTPGTDTQYF

J gene: TRBJ1-3
clone size: -
D gene: TRBD1
V gene: TRBV7-3
CDR3 DNA: TGTGCCAGCAGCCGTCTATTAGGGACAGGGCTCTTTCTGACTACTGGAAACACCATATATTTT
CDR3 protein: CASSRLLGTGLFLTTGNTIYF

J gene: TRBJ2-7
clone size: -
D gene: -
V gene: TRBV6-1
CDR3 DNA: TGTGCCAGCAGTGAGGGGACTTACGAGCAGTACTTC
CDR3 protein: CASSEGTYEQYF

J gene: TRBJ2-2
clone size: once
D gene: -
V gene: TRBV7-6
CDR3 DNA: TGTGCCAGCAGCTTAGCCACCGGGGAGCTGTTTTTT
CDR3 protein: CASSLATGELFF

J gene: TRBJ2-7
clone size: -
D gene: -
V gene: TRBV7-3
CDR3 DNA: TGTGCCAGCAGCCCAGACAGGGGAGGGGAGCAGTACTTC
CDR3 protein: CASSPDRGGEQYF

J gene: TRBJ1-2
clone size: -
D gene: -
V gene: TRBV4-1
CDR3 DNA: TGCGCCAGCAGCCAAGATACCCTATATGGCTACACCTTC
CDR3 protein: CASSQDTLYGYTF

J gene: TRBJ1-1
clone size: -
D gene: -
V gene: TRBV28
CDR3 DNA: TGTGCCAGCAGTTTAATTGAGAACACTGAAGCTTTCTTT
CDR3 protein: CASSLIENTEAFF

J gene: TRBJ2-7
clone size: -
D gene: TRBD1
V gene: TRBV5-1
CDR3 DNA: TGCGCCAGCAGATCCGGGACAGGGGGCTACGAGCAGTACTTC
CDR3 protein: CASRSGTGGYEQYF

J gene: TRBJ2-3
clone size: -
D gene: TRBD2
V gene: TRBV2
CDR3 DNA: TGTGCCAGCCAACGGGAAGCGGGATATTATTTT
CDR3 protein: CASQREAGYYF

J gene: TRBJ2-3
clone size: once
D gene: -
V gene: TRBV5-5
CDR3 DNA: TGTGCCAGCAGCTCTGGACTGAGCACAGATACGCAGTATTTT
CDR3 protein: CASSSGLSTDTQYF

J gene: TRBJ2-1
clone size: -
D gene: -
V gene: TRBV7-6
CDR3 DNA: TGTGCCAGCAGCTCAAGTTGGGACACCACCTACAATGAGCAGTTCTTC
CDR3 protein: CASSSSWDTTYNEQFF

J gene: TRBJ2-7
clone size: -
D gene: -
V gene: TRBV5-6
CDR3 DNA: TGTGCCAGCAGCCCTCCGGGACGGATGACCTACGAGCAGTACTTC
CDR3 protein: CASSPPGRMTYEQYF

J gene: TRBJ1-1
clone size: -
D gene: -
V gene: TRBV15
CDR3 DNA: TGTGCCACCAGCAGGGGTTTCGAGACTGAAGCTTTCTTT
CDR3 protein: CATSRGFETEAFF

J gene: TRBJ2-5
clone size: few
D gene: TRBD2
V gene: TRBV7-2
CDR3 DNA: TGTGCCAGCAGCTCTCCGGGGGGAGAGACCCAGTACTTC
CDR3 protein: CASSSPGGETQYF

J gene: TRBJ2-5
clone size: -
D gene: -
V gene: TRBV5-4
CDR3 DNA: TGTGCCAGCAGCTTAAGGCAGGGGAGCAAGACCCAGTACTTC
CDR3 protein: CASSLRQGSKTQYF

J gene: TRBJ2-7
clone size: -
D gene: -
V gene: TRBV6-1
CDR3 DNA: TGTGCCTCCAGACACCCAGCCTACGAGCAGTACTTC
CDR3 protein: CASRHPAYEQYF

J gene: TRBJ2-7
clone size: -
D gene: TRBD2
V gene: TRBV7-8
CDR3 DNA: TGTGCCAGCAGCTTAGGACTAGCGGGAGCGGCACAGGGCGAGCAGTACTTC
CDR3 protein: CASSLGLAGAAQGEQYF

J gene: TRBJ1-4
clone size: -
D gene: TRBD1
V gene: TRBV7-9
CDR3 DNA: TGTGCCAGCAGCATAGACAGGGGGCGAAATGAAAAACTGTTTTTT
CDR3 protein: CASSIDRGRNEKLFF

J gene: TRBJ2-2
clone size: -
D gene: -
V gene: TRBV19
CDR3 DNA: TGTGCCAGTAGACGGGTGTGGACGGAGAACACCGGGGAGCTGTTTTTT
CDR3 protein: CASRRVWTENTGELFF

J gene: TRBJ1-1
clone size: few
D gene: TRBD1
V gene: TRBV19
CDR3 DNA: TGTGCCAGTAGGCCCGGACAGGGAATGAACACTGAAGCTTTCTTT
CDR3 protein: CASRPGQGMNTEAFF

J gene: TRBJ2-7
clone size: -
D gene: TRBD1
V gene: TRBV5-6
CDR3 DNA: TGTGCCAGCAGCTTGAGAGGGGGCTCGGTCGAGCAGTACTTC
CDR3 protein: CASSLRGGSVEQYF

J gene: TRBJ2-7
clone size: -
D gene: TRBD1
V gene: TRBV7-2
CDR3 DNA: TGTGCCAGCAGCTTCGCCGGGACAGGGTTTGGGGAGCAGTACTTC
CDR3 protein: CASSFAGTGFGEQYF

J gene: TRBJ2-7
clone size: -
D gene: TRBD2
V gene: TRBV6-1
CDR3 DNA: TGTGCCAGCAGTGAAGCTACTAGCGGCTACGAGCAGTACTTC
CDR3 protein: CASSEATSGYEQYF

J gene: TRBJ1-5
clone size: -
D gene: TRBD1
V gene: TRBV19
CDR3 DNA: TGTGCCAGTAACTCGGACAGGGGAAGAGACAATCAGCCCCAGCATTTT
CDR3 protein: CASNSDRGRDNQPQHF

J gene: TRBJ2-6
clone size: once
D gene: -
V gene: TRBV10-3
CDR3 DNA: TGTGCCATCAAAGGGTTTAACTCTGGGGCCAACGTCCTGACTTTC
CDR3 protein: CAIKGFNSGANVLTF

J gene: TRBJ1-5
clone size: -
D gene: -
V gene: TRBV7-2
CDR3 DNA: TGTGCCAGCAGCTCAGACGGGGGTGTTCAGCCCCAGCATTTT
CDR3 protein: CASSSDGGVQPQHF

J gene: TRBJ1-5
clone size: few
D gene: -
V gene: TRBV18
CDR3 DNA: TGTGCCAGCTCACCAGGGTCGGATCAGCCCCAGCATTTT
CDR3 protein: CASSPGSDQPQHF

J gene: TRBJ2-6
clone size: -
D gene: TRBD1
V gene: TRBV18
CDR3 DNA: TGTGCCAGCTCACCCACACAGGGGTCTGGGGCCAACGTCCTGACTTTC
CDR3 protein: CASSPTQGSGANVLTF

J gene: TRBJ2-6
clone size: -
D gene: -
V gene: TRBV9
CDR3 DNA: TGTGCCAGCAGCGCGAATACAGGCTCTGGGGCCAACGTCCTGACTTTC
CDR3 protein: CASSANTGSGANVLTF

J gene: TRBJ2-2
clone size: -
D gene: -
V gene: TRBV6-5
CDR3 DNA: TGTGCCAGCAGTTACTTCGGCAGTAAGGGGACCGGGGAGCTGTTTTTT
CDR3 protein: CASSYFGSKGTGELFF

J gene: TRBJ2-1
clone size: -
D gene: -
V gene: TRBV27
CDR3 DNA: TGTGCCAGCAGTTTAGGGCAGGGGCGACCGCAGTTCTTC
CDR3 protein: CASSLGQGRPQFF

J gene: TRBJ1-3
clone size: -
D gene: -
V gene: TRBV7-9
CDR3 DNA: TGTGCCAGCAGCACTTCGGACAGCATATATTTT
CDR3 protein: CASSTSDSIYF

J gene: TRBJ1-5
clone size: -
D gene: TRBD1
V gene: TRBV10-3
CDR3 DNA: TGTGCCATCGGACAGGGCCGAGACAATCAGCCCCAGCATTTT
CDR3 protein: CAIGQGRDNQPQHF

J gene: TRBJ2-5
clone size: -
D gene: TRBD1
V gene: TRBV10-3
CDR3 DNA: TGTGCCACCATGAGACAGGGAGAAGAGACCCAGTACTTC
CDR3 protein: CATMRQGEETQYF

J gene: TRBJ1-2
clone size: -
D gene: TRBD1
V gene: TRBV6-6
CDR3 DNA: TGTGCCAGCAGGCCCCCTCCGGGACAGGGAGTAGATCGCTACACCTTC
CDR3 protein: CASRPPPGQGVDRYTF

J gene: TRBJ1-2
clone size: -
D gene: TRBD1
V gene: TRBV18
CDR3 DNA: TGTGCCAGCTCACGGTCGACAGGGGAAGAGGGTGGCTACACCTTC
CDR3 protein: CASSRSTGEEGGYTF

J gene: TRBJ1-1
clone size: once
D gene: -
V gene: TRBV6-6
CDR3 DNA: TGTGCCAGCCCCTTGGAGCCTCAGAACACTGAAGCTTTCTTT
CDR3 protein: CASPLEPQNTEAFF

J gene: TRBJ2-7
clone size: -
D gene: TRBD1
V gene: TRBV6-5
CDR3 DNA: TGTGCCATCAAAGGGACAGGGGGCGCCGAGCAGTACTTC
CDR3 protein: CAIKGTGGAEQYF

J gene: TRBJ2-2
clone size: -
D gene: -
V gene: TRBV19
CDR3 DNA: TGTGCCAGTAGTTCTCCAGGGAACACCGGGGAGCTGTTTTTT
CDR3 protein: CASSSPGNTGELFF

J gene: TRBJ1-6
clone size: -
D gene: -
V gene: TRBV25-1
CDR3 DNA: TGTGCCAGCACCCGAATTGGGGATTCACCCCTCCACTTT
CDR3 protein: CASTRIGDSPLHF